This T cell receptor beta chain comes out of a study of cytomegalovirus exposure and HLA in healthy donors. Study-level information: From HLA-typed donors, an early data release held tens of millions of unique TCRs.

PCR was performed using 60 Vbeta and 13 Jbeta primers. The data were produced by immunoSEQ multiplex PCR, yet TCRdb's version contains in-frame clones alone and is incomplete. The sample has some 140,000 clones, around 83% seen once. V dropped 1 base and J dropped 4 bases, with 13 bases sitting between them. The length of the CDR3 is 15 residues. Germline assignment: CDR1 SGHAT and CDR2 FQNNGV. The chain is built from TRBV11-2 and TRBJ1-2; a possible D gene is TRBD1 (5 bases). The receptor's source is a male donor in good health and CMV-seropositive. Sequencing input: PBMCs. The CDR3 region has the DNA TGTGCCAGCAGCTTAGCAATGCCCAGGGCCTATGGCTACACCTTC. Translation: CASSLAMPRAYGYTF.